One and the same sample provided the 11 T cell receptor beta chains below, sequenced in a study of T-cell reconstitution after alpha-beta-depleted transplantation in children. Unique molecular identifiers were built into the TCRbeta library. From the PCR reads, TCRdb called clonotypes with MiXCR, one entry per CDR3 protein. This table holds around 78,000 distinct CDR3 sequences, about 7.3% found once. Sample: PBMCs from the stem cell graft donor, taken from the stem cell graft. The receptors stem from a human donor who donated a stem cell graft to a child with acute lymphoblastic leukemia.

In this sample, this clonotype turned up many times. The chain has TRBV12-5 and TRBJ2-1, with 8 positions matching TRBD2. V lost 8 bases and J lost 4; bases outside the gene matches: 4. The CDR3 length is 13 residues. Germline V lookup: CDR1 LGHNT, CDR2 FRNRAP. The CDR3 here is CASSTSVYNEQFF. The CDR3 DNA follows: TGTGCTAGTTCGACTAGCGTATACAATGAGCAGTTCTTC.

Remarks on this clonotype: A read error may produce the germline difference seen at one junction end. The CDR3 nucleotides are TGTGCCAGGAGCCGGGAGGGTCCCTGCGAGCAGTACTTC. Protein product: CARSREGPCEQYF. The V call is TRBV4-2, the J call TRBJ2-7; 8 nucleotides agree with TRBD2. CDR3 size: 13 residues. From germline, CDR1 is LGHNA and CDR2 YNFKEQ.

This clonotype was picked up many times. V gene TRBV12-3 or TRBV12-4 combines with J gene TRBJ2-7; TRBD2 might be the D (6 bases). The CDR3 loop spans 16 amino acids. Deletions cut 7 bases from V and 2 bases from J, with 21 bases between. The CDR3, as DNA: TGTGCCAGCACCTTTGACCGGCGGGGTATTCCCTACGAGCAGTACTTC. It specifies CASTFDRRGIPYEQYF.

The chain links TRBV19 to TRBJ1-1; D unresolved. The germline V gene encodes CDR1 LNHDA and CDR2 SQIVND (reference sequence). CDR3 size: 11 residues. The ends were cut back, 6 bases at V and 4 bases at J, with 6 bases in the middle. The CDR3 DNA reads as TGTGCCAGTAGGGTCGGCACTGAAGCTTTCTTT. This sequence encodes CASRVGTEAFF.

CDR3: CASSRIGRGNEQFF. CDR3 in DNA: TGCGCCAGCAGCCGCATAGGGAGGGGCAATGAGCAGTTCTTC. The chain is built from TRBV4-1 and TRBJ2-1, with 7 positions matching TRBD2. The CDR3 is made up of 14 amino acids. CDR1 is MGHRA, CDR2 YSYEKL, per germline. Germline trimming cut 4 bases from V and 6 bases from J; bases unmatched to any gene: 6.

This clonotype has only a few counts. Sequence at one end of the junction differs from germline and may be a read error. The chain is built from TRBV6-1 and TRBJ1-5, with TRBD1 as a possible D gene (5 bases). Germline V CDR1 and CDR2: MNHNS, SASEGT. The CDR3 length is 14 residues. The CDR3 spells CSSSSTGGYQPQHF. Here the CDR3 DNA reads TGTTCCAGCAGCTCGACTGGGGGGTATCAGCCCCAGCATTTT.

This clonotype was counted ten times or more. V usage is TRBV7-2 and J usage is TRBJ2-3; D is ambiguous. The CDR3 sequence is 12 residues long. V was cut by 5 bases and J by 5 bases, with 8 bases left in between. CDR1 and CDR2 (germline): SGHTA, FQGNSA. The CDR3 DNA reads as TGTGCCAGCAGCGATCCTAGAGATACGCAGTATTTT. It codes for CASSDPRDTQYF. Filled out from reference TRBV7-2 and TRBJ2-3, the complete variable domain reads GAGVSQSPSNKVTEKGKDVELRCDPISGHTALYWYRQSLGQGLEFLIYFQGNSAPDKSGLPSDRFSAERTGGSVSTLTIQRTQQEDSAVYLCASSDPRDTQYFGPGTRLTVL.

In its sample, this clonotype was seen many times. V and J are TRBV5-1 and TRBJ1-1; 7 nucleotides agree with TRBD1. Germline lookup yields CDR1 SGHRS and CDR2 YFSETQ. The CDR3 is made up of 14 amino acids. V was pared by 6 bases and J by 0 bases, with 5 bases of the junction left unmatched. The DNA of the CDR3 is TGCGCCAGCACACGGACAGGAGTGAACACTGAAGCTTTCTTT. It translates to CASTRTGVNTEAFF.

This clonotype came up many times. This sequence joins TRBV13 and TRBJ2-7; D unclear. The CDR3 extends over 14 amino acids. The V end lost 6 bases, the J end lost 0 bases, and 12 bases lay between the germline ends. The V gene's germline CDR1 is PRHDT and CDR2 FYEKMQ (reference sequence). The CDR3, as DNA: TGTGCCAGCAGTTCTAAAGCAGACTCCTACGAGCAGTACTTC. Its protein is CASSSKADSYEQYF. Drawing the rest from reference TRBV13 and TRBJ2-7, the complete variable domain is AAGVIQSPRHLIKEKRETATLKCYPIPRHDTVYWYQQGPGQDPQFLISFYEKMQSDKGSIPDRFSAQQFSDYHSELNMSSLELGDSALYFCASSSKADSYEQYFGPGTRLTVT.

In its sample, this clonotype was seen many times. This rearrangement joins TRBV5-1 to TRBJ1-1; D is possibly TRBD1 (5 bases). Germline values: CDR1 SGHRS, CDR2 YFSETQ. Between the trimmed V and J ends, which lost 3 bases and 1 base, there was a span of 13 bases. CDR3 length: 15 amino acids. The DNA of the CDR3 is TGCGCCAGCAGCTCGAGGGGTTCCCAGAACACTGAAGCTTTCTTT. Protein: CASSSRGSQNTEAFF.

This clonotype has at least ten counts. This chain's CDR3 is CSASGTSLQPQHF. The CDR3 DNA reads as TGCAGTGCTAGCGGGACCTCACTTCAGCCCCAGCATTTT. The chain recombines TRBV20-1 with TRBJ1-5; a possible D gene is TRBD1 (5 bases). This CDR3 is 13 amino acids long. Germline values: CDR1 DFQATT, CDR2 SNEGSKA (reference sequence). Trimming cost V 3 bases and J 6 bases, with 12 bases left between them.